The 20 T cell receptor beta chains below all came from one sample that was sequenced in a study of T cell repertoires in cytomegalovirus infection. From the reads, TCRdb called clonotypes with MiXCR, one entry per CDR3 protein. The repertoire consists of hundreds of thousands of distinct CDR3 sequences, with approximately 10% occurring once and the leading ten covering roughly a tenth. The sequenced sample consisted of PBMCs. These receptors were taken from a human donor in good health (CMV status not recorded). Some clones in this sample may be carry-over from other donors' samples.

Ten or more counts support this clonotype. The rearrangement joins TRBV15 to TRBJ2-3; D unclear. Trimming removed 9 bases at V and 0 bases at J, with 10 bases between. Germline V gene lookup returns CDR1 LNHNV and CDR2 YYDKDF (reference sequence). The CDR3 spans 13 residues. CDR3 DNA sequence: TGTGCCACTGCCGTGGGGAGCACAGATACGCAGTATTTT. This translates into CATAVGSTDTQYF.

This clonotype showed up many times. J is TRBJ1-5 and V is TRBV7-6, with 8 bases lining up with TRBD1. The trim removed 4 bases at V and 7 bases at J, leaving 9 bases unmatched. The germline V gene has CDR1 SGHVS and CDR2 FNYEAQ. The CDR3 covers 15 residues. Here the CDR3 reads CASSSPDRVYQPQHF. The CDR3 coding sequence is TGTGCCAGCAGCTCCCCGGACAGGGTGTACCAGCCCCAGCATTTT.

This clonotype was seen many times. This sequence joins TRBV7-8 and TRBJ2-1, with D perhaps TRBD1 or TRBD2 (6 bases each). Germline loops: CDR1 SGHVS, CDR2 FQNEAQ. V lost 2 bases and J 7 bases, leaving 21 bases between the germline ends. The CDR3 is 17 amino acids. The DNA for the CDR3 is TGTGCCAGCAGCTTACCCACTAGCCTTTCTAGGGGGAATGAGCAGTTCTTC. Amino acids: CASSLPTSLSRGNEQFF.

V gene TRBV18 combines with J gene TRBJ1-4; D remains unclear. V dropped 2 bases and J dropped 5 bases, with 3 bases sitting between them. This CDR3 is 12 amino acids long. From germline, CDR1 is KGHSH and CDR2 LQKENI. The CDR3 nucleotides read TGTGCCAGCTCACCAGGGAATGAAAAACTGTTTTTT. This codes for CASSPGNEKLFF.

In this sample, this clonotype turned up many times. The V call is TRBV28, the J call TRBJ2-7; 9 bases match TRBD1. Germline CDR1 reads MDHEN; CDR2 reads SYDVKM. The V segment lost 5 bases and the J segment 9 bases; nucleotides outside the gene matches: 11. CDR3 length: 14 residues. CDR3 protein: CASSAPRDRDLQYF. CDR3 DNA sequence: TGTGCCAGCAGTGCCCCCCGGGACAGGGACTTGCAGTACTTC.

This clonotype was recorded at least ten times. V and J are TRBV10-3 and TRBJ2-2; 10 bases map to TRBD2. CDR3 length: 15 amino acids. The V and J ends lost 6 bases and 3 bases, in that order; junction bases with no gene match: 4. The germline gives CDR1 ENHRY, CDR2 SYGVKD. CDR3 in DNA: TGTGCCATCAGCACCGGGACTAGCGACACCGGGGAGCTGTTTTTT. Translated: CAISTGTSDTGELFF.

This clonotype has a count of ten or more. The CDR3 DNA reads as TGCAGCGCTGGGACTAGCGGCACCTACACCGGGGAGCTGTTTTTT. Its translation: CSAGTSGTYTGELFF. The chain joins TRBV29-1 to TRBJ2-2; 11 positions agree with TRBD2. This CDR3 contains 15 residues. In germline, CDR1 is SQVTM, CDR2 ANQGSEA. V gave up 7 bases and J gave up 3 bases; unmatched junction bases: 7.

This clonotype was recorded at least ten times. At one of its ends the junction is not consistent with the germline gene, which may arise from a read error. The chain is built from TRBV7-7 and TRBJ2-2, with D tentatively TRBD2 (5 bases). The CDR3 is 15 amino acids. The V gene's germline CDR1 is SSHAT and CDR2 FNYEAQ (reference sequence). For the CDR3, the DNA is TGTGCTAGCAGCTTAGGAGGTGGGCCCACCGGGGAGCTGTTTTTT. Translated: CASSLGGGPTGELFF.

A remark on this clonotype: A much bigger clone sits one base away, suggesting this may be a read error. The J gene is TRBJ1-1, the V gene TRBV2; no clear D gene. The CDR3 contains 14 residues. CDR1 and CDR2 (germline): SNHLY, FYNNEI. The CDR3 bases are TGTGCCAGCAGTGCAGAGATCTTGAACACTCAAGCTTTCTTT. It encodes CASSAEILNTQAFF.

This clonotype came up many times. The chain couples TRBV19 to TRBJ2-1, with D unclear. There are 13 residues in the CDR3. The germline CDR1 and CDR2 sequences are LNHDA and SQIVND (reference sequence). The ends were cut back, 5 bases at V and 7 bases at J, with 12 bases in the middle. The CDR3 is CASSSGYVNEQFF. In DNA, the CDR3 is TGTGCCAGTAGTTCAGGATACGTGAATGAGCAGTTCTTC.

This clonotype appeared many times. This chain connects TRBV5-1 to TRBJ2-7; 7 nucleotides agree with TRBD1. Germline CDR1 is SGHRS and CDR2 is YFSETQ. J gave up 2 bases and V 0 bases, and 2 bases lay outside the gene matches. The CDR3 runs to 14 residues. CDR3 coding DNA: TGCGCCAGCAGCTTGGCGGACAGGCCCTACGAGCAGTACTTC. Translating gives CASSLADRPYEQYF. The full variable domain, its missing parts supplied by reference TRBV5-1 and TRBJ2-7, is KAGVTQTPRYLIKTRGQQVTLSCSPISGHRSVSWYQQTPGQGLQFLFEYFSETQRNKGNFPGRFSGRQFSNSRSEMNVSTLELGDSALYLCASSLADRPYEQYFGPGTRLTVT.

In its sample, this clonotype was seen a few times. V is TRBV28 and J is TRBJ1-5; TRBD1 is a possible D gene (6 bases). The ends were cut back, 3 bases at V and 0 bases at J, with 15 bases in the middle. This CDR3 region has 17 residues. Per the germline V gene, CDR1 is MDHEN and CDR2 is SYDVKM. This CDR3 reads CASSLMDRPYSNQPQHF. The CDR3 coding sequence is TGTGCCAGCAGTTTGATGGACAGACCATATAGCAATCAGCCCCAGCATTTT.

This clonotype was recorded many times. This chain connects TRBV2 to TRBJ2-7; D might be TRBD1 (5 bases). Germline-derived CDR1 and CDR2 are SNHLY and FYNNEI. The CDR3 consists of 14 residues. V was shortened by 6 bases and J by 2 bases, with 14 bases between the two germline ends. CDR3 protein: CASSEDTTPYEQYF. For the CDR3, the DNA is TGTGCCAGCAGCGAGGACACGACACCCTACGAGCAGTACTTC.

The chain combines TRBV18 with TRBJ2-3, with a possible D match to TRBD2 (6 bases). The germline gives CDR1 KGHSH, CDR2 LQKENI. The CDR3 contains 15 residues. Trimming stripped 1 base from V and 5 bases from J, with 13 bases between. The CDR3 reads CASSPRTGAQDTQYF. CDR3 coding DNA: TGTGCCAGCTCACCACGGACGGGAGCGCAAGATACGCAGTATTTT.

There are many counts of this clonotype. The V and J genes are TRBV20-1 and TRBJ2-1, with TRBD1 identical over 12 bases. CDR3 length: 16 residues. V was clipped by 1 base and J by 10 bases; unmatched bases: 11. Germline CDR1 DFQATT, CDR2 SNEGSKA (reference sequence). CDR3 residues: CSARGYRDRGLSEQFF. The CDR3 nucleotides read TGCAGTGCTAGAGGTTACCGGGACAGGGGGCTCAGCGAGCAGTTCTTC.

This clonotype was counted at least ten times. J is TRBJ2-2 and V is TRBV12-3 or TRBV12-4; 7 bases line up with TRBD1. The CDR3 covers 18 residues. Unmatched junction bases numbered 14, after V lost 0 bases and J lost 7 bases. The CDR3 region is CASSLAWDRFTRGGELFF. The DNA of the CDR3 is TGTGCCAGCAGTTTAGCATGGGACAGATTTACACGAGGCGGGGAGCTGTTTTTT.

This clonotype was detected a few times. V and J are TRBV9 and TRBJ2-7, with 7 positions matching TRBD2. The V and J ends lost 3 bases and 5 bases, in that order; junction bases with no gene match: 5. CDR1 is SGDLS and CDR2 is YYNGEE in the germline V gene. The CDR3 is made up of 13 amino acids. CDR3 bases: TGTGCCAGCAGCGCCAGCGGGAACGACGAGCAGTACTTC. The encoded protein is CASSASGNDEQYF.

In DNA, the CDR3 is TGTGCCAGCAGCTCCTCACTCAGACCCCACACCGGGGAGCTGTTTTTT. Protein: CASSSSLRPHTGELFF. The chain couples TRBV5-4 to TRBJ2-2; D uncertain. Germline V gene data show CDR1 as SGHNT and CDR2 as YYREEE (reference sequence). Trimming removed 3 bases at V and 3 bases at J, with 15 bases between. There are 16 residues in the CDR3. Together with reference TRBV5-4 and TRBJ2-2, the CDR3 gives the full variable domain: ETGVTQSPTHLIKTRGQQVTLRCSSQSGHNTVSWYQQALGQGPQFIFQYYREEENGRGNFPPRFSGLQFPNYSSELNVNALELDDSALYLCASSSSLRPHTGELFFGEGSRLTVL.

This clonotype came up many times. The rearrangement links TRBV5-1 to TRBJ1-2; the D is unclear. The CDR3 covers 13 residues. Trimming left V 0 bases short and J 8 bases short, with 11 bases between. The V gene's germline CDR1 is SGHRS and CDR2 YFSETQ. The CDR3 nucleotides read TGCGCCAGCAGCTTGGCGACAACGAGGGGCTACACCTTC. Its translation is CASSLATTRGYTF.

This clonotype came up a few times. This rearrangement joins TRBV3-1 to TRBJ2-1; D not resolved. The V end was cut by 1 base, the J end by 0 bases, with 7 bases between. Looked up from germline, CDR1 is LGHDT and CDR2 is YNNKEL (reference sequence). This CDR3 comprises 15 residues. In DNA, the CDR3 is TGTGCCAGCAGCCAAGGTCAGAGCTCCTACAATGAGCAGTTCTTC. Amino acids: CASSQGQSSYNEQFF.